This TCR beta chain appears in the sequencing data of a study of T cell repertoires in cytomegalovirus infection. Germline loops: CDR1 SGHAT, CDR2 FQNNGV. Unmatched junction bases numbered 3, after V lost 1 base and J lost 7 bases. The length of the CDR3 is 14 residues. TCRdb reanalysed the reads using MiXCR and keeps one entry per CDR3 protein. The table includes around 310,000 distinct CDR3 sequences, 17% detected once. The gene calls are TRBV11-2 and TRBJ2-1; 8 bases fit TRBD2. Sequenced input: PBMCs. The TCR sequence derives from a human donor in good health (CMV status not recorded). Some clones in this sample may be carry-over from other donors' samples. The CDR3 loop is CASSLGTSRNEQFF. The CDR3 DNA reads TGTGCCAGCAGCTTAGGGACTAGCCGAAATGAGCAGTTCTTC.